Ten or more counts support the clone carrying this T cell receptor (beta chain). Its specificity is unknown. These data come from a study of regulatory T cells in long-lasting Graves disease. Overall study findings and caveats: The study found TRBV28, TRBJ1-2 and TRBJ2-5 favored in persistent disease.

The CDR3 sequence is 12 residues long. V lost 2 bases and J 10 bases, leaving 12 bases between the germline ends. Looked up from germline, CDR1 is SQVTM and CDR2 is ANQGSEA. As for time point: newly diagnosed GD, antithyroid drugs for less than 3 months. PBMC-derived RNA was used for the TCR library. Sequencing libraries for TCR beta were prepared with iRepertoire HTBI primers and Arm-PCR of CDR3 regions. In TCRdb, the multiplex PCR reads were re-called with MiXCR into one record per CDR3 protein. The table records a few hundred thousand distinct CDR3 sequences, around 11% of them present only once. Separately, the same data were catalogued under a study of T cells in Graves' hyperthyroidism and ophthalmopathy. That study adds: The HTBI primer set drove a first-round RT-PCR of the TCR CDR3.

This rearrangement joins TRBV29-1 to TRBJ2-1; D call uncertain. Specimen: peripheral blood mononuclear cells (PBMCs), collected at new diagnosis, from a patient treated with antithyroid drugs. The origin of this receptor is a woman under 30 with Graves disease. CDR3 amino acids: CSVELRAREQFF. The CDR3 DNA sequence: TGCAGCGTTGAATTGAGAGCACGGGAGCAGTTCTTC.